Many counts were recorded for the clone carrying this T cell receptor (beta chain). Its target is unknown. Graves' hyperthyroidism was deemed stable given no ophthalmopathy progression within 18 months. The investigators amplified TCR beta CDR3 regions from RNA transcripts. During a first-round RT-PCR of the TCR CDR3, the HTBI primer set was used. One entry per CDR3 protein results from TCRdb running MiXCR on the multiplex PCR reads. The sample carries fewer than 350,000 distinct CDR3 sequences, roughly a fifth recorded once. From germline, CDR1 is SGHRS and CDR2 YFSETQ. The CDR3 is 13 amino acids. Trimming stripped 2 bases from V and 8 bases from J, with 11 bases between. The sample originates from a study of T cells in Graves' hyperthyroidism and ophthalmopathy. For the study at large: Staff took peripheral blood when the initial diagnosis was made, before any treatment began. The study, taken as a whole, reports: Ophthalmopathy onset followed model prediction by a median around 6.6 months.

This receptor was obtained from a woman aged 50 to 65 with Graves' hyperthyroidism. Material for sequencing was blood. This sequence joins TRBV5-1 and TRBJ2-1, with D perhaps TRBD1 or TRBD2 (6 bases each). The CDR3 nucleotides read TGCGCCAGCAGCTTACCGGGGGCACATGAGCAGTTCTTC. Its protein product is CASSLPGAHEQFF. Drawing the rest from reference TRBV5-1 and TRBJ2-1, the complete variable domain is KAGVTQTPRYLIKTRGQQVTLSCSPISGHRSVSWYQQTPGQGLQFLFEYFSETQRNKGNFPGRFSGRQFSNSRSEMNVSTLELGDSALYLCASSLPGAHEQFFGPGTRLTVL.